The rows below give T cell receptor beta chains drawn from one sample of a study of cytomegalovirus exposure and HLA in healthy donors. Assay: immunoSEQ multiplex PCR; the TCRdb copy retains only in-frame clones and omits some. The sample gives roughly 110,000 clones, about 75% of which show up once; approximately 2.8% is in the top ten. Material: PBMCs. These receptors were taken from a male donor in good health and CMV-seropositive. Each CDR3 is given with its conserved first and last residue. A D gene is named only where the DNA matches it firmly. Clone size appears in some rows only: once, few, many, or a class for an expanded clone.

J,size,V,D,CDR3,DNA
TRBJ1-2,NA,TRBV7-2,TRBD1,CASSLENRGDGYTF,TGTGCCAGCAGCTTAGAGAACAGGGGAGATGGCTACACCTTC
TRBJ2-7,NA,TRBV5-1,TRBD1,CATRTQGSSYEQYF,TGCGCCACTAGAACACAGGGGAGCTCCTACGAGCAGTACTTC
TRBJ2-2,few,TRBV9,NA,CASSPRLVTGELFF,TGTGCCAGCAGCCCCCGACTTGTTACCGGGGAGCTGTTTTTT
TRBJ2-7,once,TRBV10-3,TRBD2,CAISDGLSGRGGFFYEQYF,TGTGCCATCAGTGACGGTCTTAGCGGGAGAGGAGGCTTCTTCTACGAGCAGTACTTC
TRBJ2-7,NA,TRBV10-2,NA,CASSELAPSYEQYF,TGCGCCAGCAGTGAGCTAGCACCCAGCTACGAGCAGTACTTC
TRBJ2-4,NA,TRBV5-6,TRBD2,CASSFFLGGALQNIQYF,TGTGCCAGCAGCTTCTTTCTCGGGGGGGCCCTCCAAAACATTCAGTACTTC
TRBJ1-2,NA,TRBV29-1,NA,CSVEDLAGSNYGYTF,TGCAGCGTTGAAGACTTAGCAGGGTCCAACTATGGCTACACCTTC
TRBJ2-5,NA,TRBV5-1,TRBD1,CASSPWDSQETQYF,TGCGCCAGCAGCCCCTGGGACAGTCAAGAGACCCAGTACTTC
TRBJ1-2,NA,TRBV6-5,NA,CASSYSDRIRGYTF,TGTGCCAGCAGTTACTCCGACAGGATAAGGGGCTACACCTTC
TRBJ2-3,NA,TRBV9,TRBD2,CASSGNPGGGRAPDTQYF,TGTGCCAGCAGCGGCAACCCCGGGGGCGGGAGGGCCCCAGATACGCAGTATTTT
TRBJ2-1,NA,TRBV29-1,NA,CSVTPIPFTGEQFF,TGCAGCGTTACGCCTATCCCCTTCACGGGGGAGCAGTTCTTC
TRBJ2-7,NA,TRBV30,TRBD1,CAWSVWGQGSYEQYF,TGTGCCTGGAGTGTCTGGGGACAGGGTTCCTACGAGCAGTACTTC
TRBJ2-7,NA,TRBV10-1,TRBD1,CASSPSDRDPYEQYF,TGCGCCAGCAGTCCGTCTGACAGGGACCCCTACGAGCAGTACTTC
TRBJ1-1,NA,TRBV5-1,TRBD1,CASSDTGERTEAFF,TGCGCCAGCAGCGATACAGGGGAACGGACTGAAGCTTTCTTT
TRBJ2-5,NA,TRBV6-6,NA,CASIERLAQETQYF,TGTGCCAGCATTGAGAGGTTAGCCCAAGAGACCCAGTACTTC
TRBJ2-7,NA,TRBV28,TRBD1,CASSVGGQGFHYEQYF,TGTGCCAGCAGCGTAGGGGGACAGGGTTTCCACTACGAGCAGTACTTC
TRBJ1-1,few,TRBV4-1,TRBD1,CASSQDGDRGAEAFF,TGCGCCAGCAGCCAAGATGGGGACAGGGGAGCTGAAGCTTTCTTT
TRBJ2-6,NA,TRBV27,NA,CASRKQGSAGANVLTF,TGTGCCAGCAGGAAACAGGGTTCGGCTGGGGCCAACGTCCTGACTTTC
TRBJ2-2,NA,TRBV7-2,TRBD1,CASSLVPGGTGELFF,TGTGCCAGCAGCTTAGTCCCAGGGGGCACCGGGGAGCTGTTTTTT
TRBJ1-1,NA,TRBV19,NA,CASRLAALMNTEAFF,TGTGCCAGTAGGTTAGCAGCACTTATGAACACTGAAGCTTTCTTT
TRBJ1-1,NA,TRBV6-5,TRBD1,CASSYQGAGTEAFF,TGTGCCAGCAGTTACCAGGGGGCAGGGACTGAAGCTTTCTTT
TRBJ2-7,NA,TRBV7-6,TRBD2,CASSGGRGAAYEQYF,TGTGCCAGCAGCGGGGGGAGGGGCGCAGCCTACGAGCAGTACTTC
TRBJ2-7,NA,TRBV25-1,NA,CASSDNRVPYEQYF,TGTGCCAGCAGTGACAACAGGGTCCCCTACGAGCAGTACTTC
TRBJ1-5,NA,TRBV11-2,NA,CASSPSEVSNQPQHF,TGTGCCAGCAGCCCCAGCGAAGTTAGCAATCAGCCCCAGCATTTT
TRBJ2-7,NA,TRBV28,TRBD2,CASSRPRGRGGSYEQYF,TGTGCCAGCAGTCGCCCGAGGGGGCGGGGGGGCTCGTACGAGCAGTACTTC
TRBJ1-1,NA,TRBV4-2,NA,CASSQIGSGTEAFF,TGTGCCAGCAGCCAGATTGGGAGCGGCACTGAAGCTTTCTTT
TRBJ2-2,few,TRBV14,TRBD1,CASSQDRVRGRNTGELFF,TGTGCCAGCAGCCAAGATAGGGTCAGGGGGCGCAACACCGGGGAGCTGTTTTTT
TRBJ1-1,NA,TRBV6-4,NA,CASSDSVGSTEAFF,TGTGCCAGCAGTGACTCTGTAGGGAGCACTGAAGCTTTCTTT
TRBJ2-6,NA,TRBV28,NA,CATGGGSGANVLTF,TGTGCCACAGGGGGAGGATCTGGGGCCAACGTCCTGACTTTC